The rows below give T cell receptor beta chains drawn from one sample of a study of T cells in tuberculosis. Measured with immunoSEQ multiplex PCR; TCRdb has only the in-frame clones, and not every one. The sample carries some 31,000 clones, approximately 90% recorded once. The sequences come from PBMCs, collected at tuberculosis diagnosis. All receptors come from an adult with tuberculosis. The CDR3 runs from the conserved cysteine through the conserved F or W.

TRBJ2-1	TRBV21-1	CASSKGTSGGAHEQFF
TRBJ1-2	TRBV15	CATSTRLHSANYGYTF
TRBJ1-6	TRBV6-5	CASSQDRGGNSPLHF
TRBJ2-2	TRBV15	CATSVLSNTGELFF
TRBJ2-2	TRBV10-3	CAIREGQGTTGELFF
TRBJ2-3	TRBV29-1	CSGGQGFADTQYF
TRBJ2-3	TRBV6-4	CASSTTGTGPDTQYF
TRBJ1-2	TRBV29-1	CSAQTGFVDGYTF
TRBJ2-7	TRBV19	CASSIGEGPAYEQYF
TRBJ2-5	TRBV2	CASSRAIAGGRETQYF
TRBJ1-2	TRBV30	CAGQGQGVGGYTF
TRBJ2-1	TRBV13	CASSLGGGDEQFF
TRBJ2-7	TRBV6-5	CASSYSPGLGYEQYF
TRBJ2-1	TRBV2	CASSEARGRNEQFF
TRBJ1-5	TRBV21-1	CASSPRDYSNQPQHF
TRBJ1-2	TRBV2	CASKPESNYGYTF
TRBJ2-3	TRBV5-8	CASSWGTPGTDTQYF
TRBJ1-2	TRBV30	CAWSGPKGGNLTGAGNGYTF
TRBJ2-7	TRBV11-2	CASSPWAGQGHYEQYF
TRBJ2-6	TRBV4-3	CASSQEGDRRFSGANVLTF
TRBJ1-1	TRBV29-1	CSVVDSGMNTEAFF
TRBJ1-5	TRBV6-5	CASSLYRGANQPQHF
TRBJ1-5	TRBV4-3	CASSQESGGGNQPQHF
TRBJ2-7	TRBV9	CASSERQGANDEQYF
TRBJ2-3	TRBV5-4	CASSYKRESSTDTQYF
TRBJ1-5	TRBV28	CASSFAPKVQGSNQPQHF
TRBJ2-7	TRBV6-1	CASRGTGGYEQYF